This TCR beta chain was sequenced during a study of T-cell reconstitution after alpha-beta-depleted transplantation in children. Study findings and constraints: Some patients owed their high day-60 TCRbeta diversity to surviving recipient T cells and thymic progenitors. Reports say that about two months after transplant, the alpha-beta T cells came out of several hundred graft clones that had expanded. One year post-transplant, T-cell counts and diversity were largely derived from T cells produced anew.

Remarks on this clonotype: Its specificity is unknown.

The authors prepared the TCRbeta library with unique molecular identifiers. One entry per CDR3 protein results from TCRdb running MiXCR on the PCR reads. This table has around 440,000 distinct CDR3 sequences, 15% to 20% appearing once. The CDR3 runs 19 residues. V was trimmed by 1 base and J by 3 bases, leaving 24 bases between them. Germline V gives CDR1 MGHRA, CDR2 YSYEKL. The sequence was collected from a boy under two years old who had a stem cell transplant for Wiskott-Aldrich syndrome, so the T cells may come from the graft donor. Sample: PBMCs, mostly from graft donor cells, taken 360 days after TCRalphabeta/CD19-depleted stem cell transplant. The chain uses TRBV4-1 and TRBJ2-5, with D unclear. The CDR3 bases are TGCGCCAGCAGCCAAGCCCCCTCCTCCTCGCTTGGAACTAAAGAGACCCAGTACTTC. This gives the protein CASSQAPSSSLGTKETQYF.